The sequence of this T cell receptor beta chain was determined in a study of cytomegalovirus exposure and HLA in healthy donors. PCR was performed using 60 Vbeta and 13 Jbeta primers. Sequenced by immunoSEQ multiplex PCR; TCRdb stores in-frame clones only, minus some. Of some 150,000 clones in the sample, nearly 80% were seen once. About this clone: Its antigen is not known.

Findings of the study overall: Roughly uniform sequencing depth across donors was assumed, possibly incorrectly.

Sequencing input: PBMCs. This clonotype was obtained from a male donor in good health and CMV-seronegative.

The CDR3 is CASRSGWGGRTEAFF. CDR3 bases: TGTGCCAGCAGGTCAGGTTGGGGAGGCCGCACTGAAGCTTTCTTT. V gene TRBV5-4 combines with J gene TRBJ1-1; D not certain. Trimming pared 5 bases from V and 4 bases from J, leaving 18 bases between. CDR1 is SGHNT and CDR2 is YYREEE in the germline V gene (reference sequence). The CDR3 is made up of 15 amino acids.